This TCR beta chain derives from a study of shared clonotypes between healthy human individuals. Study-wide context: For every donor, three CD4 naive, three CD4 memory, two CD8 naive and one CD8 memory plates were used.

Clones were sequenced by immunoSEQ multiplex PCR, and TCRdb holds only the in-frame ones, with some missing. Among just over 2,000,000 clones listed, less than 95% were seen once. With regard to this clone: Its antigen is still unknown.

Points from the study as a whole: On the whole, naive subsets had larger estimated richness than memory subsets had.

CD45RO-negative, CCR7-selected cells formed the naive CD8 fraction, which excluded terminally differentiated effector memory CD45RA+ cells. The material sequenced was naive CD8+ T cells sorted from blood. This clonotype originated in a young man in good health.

The CDR3 DNA follows: TGTGCCAGCAGCTTAGCGGGGACAGGGCGCGAGCAGTACTTC. Translating it yields CASSLAGTGREQYF. The chain combines TRBV11-1 with TRBJ2-7, with 9 bases lining up with TRBD1. Germline-derived CDR1 and CDR2 are SGHAT and FQDESV (reference sequence). The CDR3 is 14 residues long. The V segment lost 0 bases and the J segment 6 bases; nucleotides outside the gene matches: 3. Full variable domain (rest looked up from reference TRBV11-1 and TRBJ2-7): EAEVAQSPRYKITEKSQAVAFWCDPISGHATLYWYRQILGQGPELLVQFQDESVVDDSQLPKDRFSAERLKGVDSTLKIQPAELGDSAMYLCASSLAGTGREQYFGPGTRLTVT.